This T cell receptor beta chain appears in the sequencing data of a study of cytomegalovirus exposure and HLA in healthy donors. General observations from the study: Generally TCR sequences proved uncommon, though certain public TCRs appeared in numerous donors. TCR beta V- and J-gene trimming, according to a later analysis, was linked to a missense DCLRE1C variant. According to a later analysis, most TCR beta chains associated with CMV appeared HLA-restricted.

CDR3 length: 14 residues. V was shortened by 1 base and J by 7 bases, with 11 bases between the two germline ends. Germline-derived CDR1 and CDR2 are LGHNA and YSLEER. With regard to this clone: Its target is unknown.

The PCR had 60 Vbeta and 13 Jbeta primers. Profiled with immunoSEQ multiplex PCR; TCRdb holds only in-frame clones, not every one. The sample carries around 170,000 clones, approximately 79% recorded once. The chain employs TRBV4-3 and TRBJ2-1; unclear D gene. Sequencing was performed on PBMCs. The sequence derives from a middle-aged woman in good health and CMV-seronegative. The CDR3 bases are TGCGCCAGCAGCCAAGTGTTCGCGGTGAATGAGCAGTTCTTC. As protein: CASSQVFAVNEQFF.